A single sample gave rise to the 15 T cell receptor beta chains below, sequenced in a study of beta chain features in type 1 diabetes. Broader study findings: Among all four CD4+ subsets, Type 1 diabetes patients had TCRB CDR3s that were moderately but significantly shorter.

Since all of the isolated RNA was reverse transcribed, expressed TCRB transcripts were what got sequenced. Generated by immunoSEQ multiplex PCR, the TCRdb table keeps only in-frame clones and is missing some. The table lists around 600,000 clones, around 12% of them singletons. What these receptors recognize is not known. Sequenced input: naive CD4+ T cells from blood. These TCRs come from a man aged 25 to 45 with type 1 diabetes.

This clone turned up a few times. The genes are TRBV11-2 and TRBJ2-7; D call uncertain. V dropped 8 bases and J dropped 3 bases, with 11 bases sitting between them. Germline V gene lookup returns CDR1 SGHAT and CDR2 FQNNGV. CDR3 length: 12 residues. CDR3 coding DNA: TGTGCCAGCGCAAGGTCAATCTACGAGCAGTACTTC. This sequence encodes CASARSIYEQYF.

A few counts support this clone. The chain employs TRBV29-1 and TRBJ1-2; D may be TRBD1 (6 bases). Germline loops: CDR1 SQVTM, CDR2 ANQGSEA. The CDR3 totals 13 residues. Trimming pared 5 bases from V and 0 bases from J, leaving 10 bases between. The CDR3 DNA follows: TGCAGCGTTTCGGACAGCACTAACTATGGCTACACCTTC. This gives the protein CSVSDSTNYGYTF.

There are a few counts of this clone. V and J are TRBV19 and TRBJ2-7, with D possibly matching TRBD2 (5 bases). Germline V gene data show CDR1 as LNHDA and CDR2 as SQIVND (reference sequence). Trimming pared 3 bases from V and 0 bases from J, leaving 12 bases between. The CDR3 contains 15 residues. The CDR3 here is CASSIRPGTSYEQYF. The CDR3 bases are TGTGCCAGTAGTATTAGGCCGGGAACCTCCTACGAGCAGTACTTC.

The sample holds a few counts of this clone. The CDR3 coding sequence is TGTGCCAGTAGGCCGGGACAGGGGCATCAGCCCCAGCATTTT. This translates into CASRPGQGHQPQHF. This chain links TRBV19 with TRBJ1-5; 10 bases line up with TRBD1. Germline CDR1 is LNHDA and CDR2 is SQIVND (reference sequence). This CDR3 is built from 14 residues. J was trimmed by 5 bases and V by 6 bases; bases with no gene match: 4.

This clone was counted only a few times. Other DNA sequences in this sample translate to the same CDR3. This sequence joins TRBV10-3 and TRBJ1-2; 9 positions agree with TRBD1. Germline V lookup: CDR1 ENHRY, CDR2 SYGVKD. V shed 8 bases and J 4 bases; nucleotides not matched to a gene: 5. The CDR3 runs 13 residues. The chain's CDR3 is CAISGQGPYGYTF. The CDR3 DNA reads TGTGCCATCTCGGGACAGGGTCCCTATGGCTACACCTTC.

The rearrangement uses TRBV5-6 and TRBJ2-3; D remains ambiguous. The germline V gene has CDR1 SGHDT and CDR2 YYEEEE. V lost 2 bases and J lost 0, with 7 bases in between. The CDR3 loop spans 14 amino acids. In DNA, the CDR3 is TGTGCCAGCAGCTTTAAAGCTAGCACAGATACGCAGTATTTT. It is translated as CASSFKASTDTQYF.

This clone was counted only a few times. V is TRBV9 and J is TRBJ1-5; D uncertain. The germline V gene has CDR1 SGDLS and CDR2 YYNGEE. CDR3 length: 14 amino acids. V was shortened by 2 bases and J by 5 bases, with 11 bases between the two germline ends. The CDR3 protein is CASSVGNYDQPQHF. The CDR3 DNA reads as TGTGCCAGCAGCGTCGGGAATTATGATCAGCCCCAGCATTTT.

The chain carries TRBV5-6 and TRBJ1-2; 8 bases align to TRBD1. The germline CDR1 and CDR2 sequences are SGHDT and YYEEEE. V lost 4 bases to trimming and J lost 6 bases; unmatched junction nucleotides: 5. The CDR3 runs to 13 residues. For the CDR3, the DNA is TGTGCCAGCAGCCTCCAGGGGGCTGATGGCTACACCTTC. Amino acids: CASSLQGADGYTF.

The chain links TRBV6-7 to TRBJ1-1; D not certain. TRBV6-7 is treated as an ORF (open reading frame) with a function not yet certain. Trimming cost V 0 bases and J 0 bases, with 5 bases left between them. This CDR3 is built from 14 residues. CDR3 loop: CASSYSPMNTEAFF. Written as DNA, the CDR3 is TGTGCCAGCAGTTACTCGCCGATGAACACTGAAGCTTTCTTT.

A few counts support this clone. This chain uses TRBV23-1 with TRBJ2-6, with 12 bases that match TRBD1. TRBV23-1 is placed among ORFs of uncertain function. This CDR3 is built from 19 residues. With 0 bases clipped from V and 2 bases from J, the junction kept 5 bases outside the gene matches. The CDR3: CASSQSAGQGATGANVLTF. CDR3 sequence (DNA): TGCGCCAGCAGTCAATCGGCGGGACAGGGGGCGACTGGGGCCAACGTCCTGACTTTC.

This clone has a handful of counts. The rearrangement links TRBV7-9 to TRBJ1-5; 9 bases line up with TRBD1. The CDR3 has 16 residues. Germline V gives CDR1 SEHNR, CDR2 FQNEAQ (reference sequence). After removal of 5 bases from V and 4 bases from J, the junction contained 9 bases not matched to a gene. The chain's CDR3 is CASSAARDRVNQPQHF. The CDR3 DNA sequence: TGTGCCAGCAGCGCAGCCCGGGACAGGGTTAATCAGCCCCAGCATTTT.

In this sample, this clone turned up a few times. The chain joins TRBV5-4 to TRBJ2-3; no definite D call. Trimming shortened V by 3 bases and J by 0 bases, and 5 bases separated the two germline ends. The CDR3 is 13 residues long. The V gene's germline CDR1 is SGHNT and CDR2 YYREEE (reference sequence). The CDR3 loop is CASSYTSTDTQYF. CDR3 DNA sequence: TGTGCCAGCAGCTATACTAGCACAGATACGCAGTATTTT. The variable domain in full, completed from reference TRBV5-4 and TRBJ2-3, reads ETGVTQSPTHLIKTRGQQVTLRCSSQSGHNTVSWYQQALGQGPQFIFQYYREEENGRGNFPPRFSGLQFPNYSSELNVNALELDDSALYLCASSYTSTDTQYFGPGTRLTVL.

This rearrangement joins TRBV4-3 to TRBJ2-1; TRBD2 aligns across 10 bases. V lost 5 bases, J lost 8 bases, and 12 bases stayed unmatched. The CDR3 length is 16 residues. Germline CDR1 and CDR2: LGHNA and YSLEER. For the CDR3, the DNA is TGCGCCAGCAGCTGGAGGACTAGCGGCTCTGGGGATGAGCAGTTCTTC. It specifies CASSWRTSGSGDEQFF.

This clone has just a few counts. This sequence joins TRBV7-2 and TRBJ1-4; D perhaps matches TRBD1 (5 bases). Germline V gene sequence: CDR1 SGHTA, CDR2 FQGNSA. This CDR3 comprises 16 residues. V lost 5 bases and J 7 bases, leaving 20 bases between the germline ends. Here the CDR3 reads CASSPPGGGLAEKLFF. CDR3 in DNA: TGTGCCAGCAGCCCCCCCGGGGGGGGTTTGGCTGAAAAACTGTTTTTT.

CDR3 loop: CASSEGSAEVEKLFF. The CDR3 DNA is TGTGCCAGCAGTGAAGGTTCAGCGGAGGTAGAAAAACTGTTTTTT. The V call is TRBV2, the J call TRBJ1-4; D is unclear. V lost 1 base, J lost 8 bases, and 14 bases lay in between. Germline lookup yields CDR1 SNHLY and CDR2 FYNNEI. This CDR3 contains 15 residues.